Reported below is one TCR beta chain. The sample holds a few counts of this clonotype. Its recognized antigen is unknown. No qualities accompany the bases; no much larger clone lies one base away. This sample stems from a study of CD8 T cells in ankylosing spondylitis (dated by TCRdb to about 2017). In terms of the full investigation: The study profiled T cell receptor beta repertoires in healthy donors and ankylosing spondylitis patients to find disease-linked TCR variants. The full study cohort comprised about 25 ankylosing spondylitis patients and over a hundred healthy donors. Peripheral blood was sampled, and synovial fluid was also collected from ankylosing spondylitis patients. Here is what the overall study found, with its caveats: Some of the motif variants had been reported before in the synovial fluid and blood of reactive arthritis patients, a finding that suggests common disease-initiation mechanisms. Blood from ankylosing spondylitis patients appeared to be characterized by a TCR beta motif made up of seven or eight highly homologous amino acid variants. The disease-linked clones were reported to be significantly enriched in matched synovial fluid samples from ankylosing spondylitis patients. The disease-linked clones showed a CD8+ phenotype and occurred at relatively low frequencies in peripheral blood.

Including the terminal cysteine and phenylalanine, the CDR3 comprises 15 residues. Left in the record is the CDR3 DNA by itself, 45 bases read in frame from the first base. V has 1 base trimmed and J has 3 bases trimmed; junction bases matching no gene number 5. From a lookup of the germline V gene, CDR1 and CDR2 are SGHRS and YFSETQ. The sequencer listed for this sample is Illumina HiSeq 2500. Quantitative 5'-RACE with molecular barcodes was the method used to prepare the TCR beta libraries. From the authors' description of their analysis: Disease-linked TCR variants were identified with a new computational method built on a probabilistic model of VDJ rearrangement. TCRdb itself trimmed the public reads at Q25 with fastp, ran MiXCR and retained productive beta chains. Here each entry gathers all rows of one CDR3 protein and keeps the most common genes and DNA. These V and J calls originate from TCRdb's pipeline instead of the authors' own analysis. The sample table contains more than 300,000 distinct CDR3 sequences; only one count was recorded for less than 9.5% of them. The top ten constitute approximately 14% of the sample.

This chain is built from TRBV5-1 and TRBJ2-7, with 9 bases matching TRBD2. The sequence was obtained from a male donor with ankylosing spondylitis. The sequenced material came from blood, either unsorted or a sorted T cell fraction (not recorded which). The DNA is as follows: TGCGCCAGCAGCTTGACTAGCGGGCAAAACTACGAGCAGTACTTC. Its translation reads: CASSLTSGQNYEQYF.